This T cell receptor beta chain was recorded in a study of T cell changes during pregnancy in multiple sclerosis. In germline, CDR1 is LNHDA, CDR2 SQIVND (reference sequence). The CDR3 length is 16 residues. V lost 4 bases and J lost 1, with 15 bases in between. Some clones are missing from TCRdb's copy, which holds only in-frame ones; the method was immunoSEQ multiplex PCR. The data show 50,000 or so clones, 80% to 90% seen once. The genes are TRBV19 and TRBJ2-3, with D tentatively TRBD1 (5 bases). This TCR came from a female donor with multiple sclerosis, enrolled in a pregnancy study. Material: CD8+ T cells from peripheral blood mononuclear cells, obtained in the second trimester of pregnancy. In DNA, the CDR3 is TGTGCCAGTAGTAGCCCTGCAGGGTCAGGCACAGATACGCAGTATTTT. It codes for CASSSPAGSGTDTQYF.